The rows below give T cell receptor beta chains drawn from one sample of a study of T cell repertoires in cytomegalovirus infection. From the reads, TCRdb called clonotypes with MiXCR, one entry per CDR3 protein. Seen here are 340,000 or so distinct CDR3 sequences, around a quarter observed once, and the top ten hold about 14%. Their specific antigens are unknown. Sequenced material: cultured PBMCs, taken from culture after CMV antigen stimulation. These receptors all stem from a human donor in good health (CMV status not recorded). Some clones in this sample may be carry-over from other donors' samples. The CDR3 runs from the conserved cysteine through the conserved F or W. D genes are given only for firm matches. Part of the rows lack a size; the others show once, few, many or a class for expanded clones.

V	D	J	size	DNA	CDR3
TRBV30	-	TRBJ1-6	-	TGTGCCTGGAGTGCCCGCGAGGGCATCTCACCCCTCCACTTT	CAWSAREGISPLHF
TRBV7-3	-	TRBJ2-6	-	TGTGCCAGCAGACGATCTGGGGCCAACGTCCTGACTTTC	CASRRSGANVLTF
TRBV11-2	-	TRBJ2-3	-	TGTGCCAGCAGCTTAAGGGCTCGGGGGACAGGCACAGATACGCAGTATTTT	CASSLRARGTGTDTQYF
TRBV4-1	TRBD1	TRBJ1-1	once	TGCGCCAGCAGCCAAGACTCGACAGGGGGCAGTCGGGACACTGAAGCTTTCTTT	CASSQDSTGGSRDTEAFF
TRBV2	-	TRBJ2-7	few	TGTGCCAGCCGAGGACTAAATAGCGGAGTATCCTACGAGCAGTACTTC	CASRGLNSGVSYEQYF
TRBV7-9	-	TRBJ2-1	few	TGTGCCAGTTCGTGGCCGAACGGGGTCTACAATGAGCAGTTCTTC	CASSWPNGVYNEQFF
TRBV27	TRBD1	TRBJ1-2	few	TGTGCCAGCAGTTTCGAACAGGGGTTGTCGGATGGCTACACCTTC	CASSFEQGLSDGYTF
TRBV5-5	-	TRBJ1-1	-	TGTGCCAGCAGCCGCCGAGACAGGATGAACACTGAAGCTTTCTTT	CASSRRDRMNTEAFF
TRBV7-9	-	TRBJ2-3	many	TGTGCCAGCAGCTTAGGGGGATCGTCTGGAGATACGCAGTATTTT	CASSLGGSSGDTQYF
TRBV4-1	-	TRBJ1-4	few	TGCGCCAGCAGCCCGAGGCCGGGAAGGGAAAAACTGTTTTTT	CASSPRPGREKLFF
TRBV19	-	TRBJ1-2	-	TGTGCCAGTAGTCTCGGCCAGATCGCTAACTATGGCTACACCTTC	CASSLGQIANYGYTF
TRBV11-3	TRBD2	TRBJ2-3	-	TGTGCCAGCAGCTTAGGTTTTAGCGGGAGCACAGATACGCAGTATTTT	CASSLGFSGSTDTQYF
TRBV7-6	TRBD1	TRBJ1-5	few	TGTGCCAGCAGCTTCGGGACAGGCAATCAGCCCCAGCATTTT	CASSFGTGNQPQHF
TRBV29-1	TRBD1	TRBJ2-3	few	TGCAGCGTTAAGACCCAGGGGGCAACAGATACGCAGTATTTT	CSVKTQGATDTQYF